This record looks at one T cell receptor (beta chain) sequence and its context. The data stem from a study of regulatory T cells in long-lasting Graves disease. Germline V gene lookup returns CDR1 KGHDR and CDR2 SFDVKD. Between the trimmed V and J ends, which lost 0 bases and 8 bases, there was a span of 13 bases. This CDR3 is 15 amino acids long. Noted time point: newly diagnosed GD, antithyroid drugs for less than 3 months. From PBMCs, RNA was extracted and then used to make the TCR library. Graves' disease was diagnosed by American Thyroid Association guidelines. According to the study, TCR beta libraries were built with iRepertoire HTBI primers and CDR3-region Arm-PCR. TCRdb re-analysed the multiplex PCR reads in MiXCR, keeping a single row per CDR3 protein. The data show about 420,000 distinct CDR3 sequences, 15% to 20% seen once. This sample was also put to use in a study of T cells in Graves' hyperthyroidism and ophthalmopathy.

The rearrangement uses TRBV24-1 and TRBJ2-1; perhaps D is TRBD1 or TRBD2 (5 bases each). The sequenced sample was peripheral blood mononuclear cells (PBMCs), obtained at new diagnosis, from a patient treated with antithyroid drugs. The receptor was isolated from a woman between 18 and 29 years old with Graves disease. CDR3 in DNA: TGTGCCACCAGTGATTTGACGGGGCCCCGCGATGAGCAGTTCTTC. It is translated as CATSDLTGPRDEQFF.